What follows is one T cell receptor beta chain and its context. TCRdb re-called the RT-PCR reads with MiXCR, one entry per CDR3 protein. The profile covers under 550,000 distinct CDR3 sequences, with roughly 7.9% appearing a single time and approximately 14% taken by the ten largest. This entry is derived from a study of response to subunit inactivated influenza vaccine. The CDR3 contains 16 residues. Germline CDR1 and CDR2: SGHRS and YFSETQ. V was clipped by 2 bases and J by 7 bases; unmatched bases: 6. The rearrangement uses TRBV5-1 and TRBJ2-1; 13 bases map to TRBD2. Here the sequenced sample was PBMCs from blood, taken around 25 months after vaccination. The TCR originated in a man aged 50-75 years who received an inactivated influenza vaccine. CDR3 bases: TGCGCCAGCAGCTTACTAGCGGGAGGGTCTAAGAATGAGCAGTTCTTC. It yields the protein CASSLLAGGSKNEQFF.